Shown below are 21 T cell receptor beta chains from a single sample sequenced in a study of Ad26.COV2.S vaccination and SARS-CoV-2 variants. Indicated treatment: around 19 received Ad26.COV2.S at low or high dose, single or two shots; about 5 received placebo; per-sample allocation not given. Repertoires come from day 63 after the first vaccine or placebo injection. Using immunoSEQ multiplex PCR, the repertoire was profiled, and TCRdb retains in-frame clones only, with some absent. The sample lists hundreds of thousands of clones; about nine tenths were seen once. Specimen: peripheral blood, collected in a trial of Ad26.COV2.S vaccine versus placebo. Receptors originate from a person aged 18-60 years who received the Ad26.COV2.S COVID-19 vaccine or a placebo.

V usage is TRBV29-1 and J usage is TRBJ1-2, with a possible D match to TRBD1 (6 bases). V lost 6 bases and J lost 4, with 9 bases in between. The CDR3 covers 11 residues. Germline V lookup: CDR1 SQVTM, CDR2 ANQGSEA. The CDR3 DNA is TGCAGCGTGGACAGAACCTATGGCTACACCTTC. It is translated as CSVDRTYGYTF. The entire variable domain, with the rest obtained from reference TRBV29-1 and TRBJ1-2, is as follows: SAVISQKPSRDICQRGTSLTIQCQVDSQVTMMFWYRQQPGQSLTLIATANQGSEATYESGFVIDKFPISRPNLTFSTLTVSNMSPEDSSIYLCSVDRTYGYTFGSGTRLTVV.

V usage is TRBV6-5 and J usage is TRBJ2-2; D is uncertain. This CDR3 comprises 15 residues. Germline V gene lookup returns CDR1 MNHEY and CDR2 SVGAGI. The ends were cut back, 6 bases at V and 5 bases at J, with 16 bases in the middle. The CDR3 nucleotides are TGTGCCAGCAGCGCCGGACGAGGTTGGACCGGGGAGCTGTTTTTT. It is translated as CASSAGRGWTGELFF.

This chain links TRBV5-1 with TRBJ2-2, with 13 bases that match TRBD2. V was pared by 1 base and J by 0 bases, with 3 bases of the junction left unmatched. CDR1 and CDR2 from the germline V gene are SGHRS and YFSETQ. CDR3 length: 18 amino acids. As DNA, the CDR3 is TGCGCCAGCAGCTTGAGGACTAGCGGGGGAACGAACACCGGGGAGCTGTTTTTT. Protein product: CASSLRTSGGTNTGELFF. The whole variable domain, remainder taken from reference TRBV5-1 and TRBJ2-2, is KAGVTQTPRYLIKTRGQQVTLSCSPISGHRSVSWYQQTPGQGLQFLFEYFSETQRNKGNFPGRFSGRQFSNSRSEMNVSTLELGDSALYLCASSLRTSGGTNTGELFFGEGSRLTVL.

The rearrangement uses TRBV27 and TRBJ1-1; D is ambiguous. CDR3 length: 16 residues. Trimming removed 2 bases from V and 3 bases from J, with 16 bases in between. CDR1 is MNHEY and CDR2 is SMNVEV in the germline V gene (reference sequence). CDR3 protein: CASSLGGIGVDTEAFF. The CDR3 DNA sequence: TGTGCCAGCAGTTTAGGTGGGATCGGGGTTGACACTGAAGCTTTCTTT.

This rearrangement joins TRBV5-6 to TRBJ1-5; D gene uncertain. This CDR3 has 15 amino acids. Trimming removed 2 bases from V and 8 bases from J, with 17 bases in between. The V gene's germline CDR1 is SGHDT and CDR2 YYEEEE. The CDR3 nucleotides read TGTGCCAGCAGCTTAGGGCCCTCAGAGGAGAAGCCCCAGCATTTT. Translation: CASSLGPSEEKPQHF.

This clone was counted between two and nine times. This chain joins TRBV5-1 and TRBJ1-5; 8 bases are a match to TRBD1. From germline, CDR1 is SGHRS and CDR2 YFSETQ. This CDR3 is built from 14 residues. The J segment lost 4 bases and the V segment lost 6 bases, leaving 6 bases of the junction unmatched. CDR3 sequence: CASTPGGWNQPQHF. CDR3 bases: TGCGCCAGCACCCCAGGGGGCTGGAATCAGCCCCAGCATTTT.

The chain employs TRBV11-1 and TRBJ1-2, with 7 bases aligning to TRBD1. This CDR3 is built from 14 residues. Germline assignment: CDR1 SGHAT and CDR2 FQDESV (reference sequence). V was pared by 5 bases and J by 8 bases, with 11 bases of the junction left unmatched. Written as DNA, the CDR3 is TGTGCCAGCAGCGAACTACAGGGGTATGACGGCTACACCTTC. This gives the protein CASSELQGYDGYTF.

The chain carries TRBV30 and TRBJ1-3; D unresolved. V was cut by 7 bases and J by 8 bases, with 9 bases left in between. CDR3 length: 10 residues. The germline V gene has CDR1 GTSNPN and CDR2 SVGIG (reference sequence). This CDR3 is CAYGGYTIYF. The CDR3 DNA reads TGTGCCTATGGAGGGTACACCATATATTTT.

V usage is TRBV20-1 and J usage is TRBJ1-2, with 10 nucleotides matching TRBD1. Germline V CDR1 and CDR2: DFQATT, SNEGSKA (reference sequence). This CDR3 spans 15 amino acids. V gave up 3 bases and J gave up 3 bases; unmatched junction bases: 7. The CDR3 sequence is CSASRGDRGYYGYTF. CDR3 nucleotides: TGCAGTGCTAGTCGCGGGGACAGGGGCTACTATGGCTACACCTTC.

The chain joins TRBV19 to TRBJ1-5; tentatively, D is TRBD1 (5 bases). V was trimmed by 6 bases and J by 3 bases, leaving 12 bases between them. CDR1 is LNHDA and CDR2 is SQIVND in the germline V gene (reference sequence). The CDR3 extends over 14 amino acids. Written as DNA, the CDR3 is TGTGCCAGTAGCATCCTGGGGGACAATCAGCCCCAGCATTTT. Its protein product is CASSILGDNQPQHF.

The V and J genes are TRBV18 and TRBJ1-1; D unclear. CDR3 size: 14 residues. The germline V and J ends were trimmed by 2 bases and 1 base, with 8 bases remaining between them. Germline assignment: CDR1 KGHSH and CDR2 LQKENI. This chain's CDR3 is CASSPRVENTEAFF. The CDR3 DNA is TGTGCCAGCTCACCAAGAGTTGAGAACACTGAAGCTTTCTTT.

V is TRBV27 and J is TRBJ2-7; 11 nucleotides align to TRBD1. Germline CDR1 is MNHEY and CDR2 is SMNVEV (reference sequence). V trimming: 5 bases; J trimming: 3 bases; junction bases outside the gene matches: 6. The CDR3 consists of 15 residues. The CDR3 nucleotides read TGTGCCAGCAGTGACCGGACAGGGGGCTACTACGAGCAGTACTTC. Translated, it gives CASSDRTGGYYEQYF.

This clone was observed once. V and J are TRBV5-4 and TRBJ2-5; the D gene is possibly TRBD2 (5 bases). Germline V lookup: CDR1 SGHNT, CDR2 YYREEE (reference sequence). Trimming removed 1 base at V and 5 bases at J, with 9 bases between. This CDR3 region has 13 residues. The CDR3 reads CASSLRDHETQYF. CDR3 DNA sequence: TGTGCCAGCAGCTTGCGGGATCACGAGACCCAGTACTTC.

The chain employs TRBV18 and TRBJ2-2; D unclear. This CDR3 has 16 residues. V was clipped by 3 bases and J by 8 bases, with 19 bases between them. CDR1 is KGHSH, CDR2 LQKENI, per germline. The CDR3, as DNA: TGTGCCAGCTCACCGGTTGAAGGTGGGGTCGCTGGGGAGCTGTTTTTT. Translated: CASSPVEGGVAGELFF.

The chain has TRBV2 and TRBJ2-1; 11 bases fit TRBD2. J gave up 7 bases and V 1 base, and 0 bases lay outside the gene matches. The CDR3 is 14 amino acids. Per germline, CDR1 SNHLY and CDR2 FYNNEI. The CDR3 sequence is CASSEGLAGNEQFF. The CDR3 DNA reads TGTGCCAGCAGTGAAGGACTAGCGGGAAATGAGCAGTTCTTC.

This sequence joins TRBV5-6 and TRBJ1-1; D is possibly TRBD1 (6 bases). V dropped 4 bases and J dropped 1 base, with 8 bases sitting between them. CDR1 and CDR2 from the germline V gene are SGHDT and YYEEEE. The CDR3 loop spans 13 amino acids. The CDR3 sequence is CASSRTENTEAFF. CDR3 nucleotide sequence: TGTGCCAGCAGCCGGACAGAGAACACTGAAGCTTTCTTT.

The chain combines TRBV4-1 with TRBJ2-1, with a possible D match to TRBD2 (6 bases). Germline V gives CDR1 MGHRA, CDR2 YSYEKL. This CDR3 is built from 15 residues. V lost 1 base, J lost 4 bases, and 11 bases lay in between. Here the CDR3 DNA reads TGCGCCAGCAGCCAAGTGGGGACTGCATACAATGAGCAGTTCTTC. This translates into CASSQVGTAYNEQFF.

The chain links TRBV18 to TRBJ2-5; no reliable D call. The CDR3 consists of 13 residues. Germline V gives CDR1 KGHSH, CDR2 LQKENI. V dropped 3 bases and J dropped 1 base, with 6 bases sitting between them. The CDR3 here is CASSPGFQETQYF. CDR3 nucleotide sequence: TGTGCCAGCTCACCGGGTTTCCAAGAGACCCAGTACTTC.

The rearrangement uses TRBV6-1 and TRBJ2-2; D is undetermined. Between the trimmed V and J ends, which lost 2 bases and 3 bases, there was a span of 19 bases. The germline gives CDR1 MNHNS, CDR2 SASEGT. The CDR3 has 18 residues. CDR3 bases: TGTGCCAGCAGTGAAACCCCTCCTATGGTAGGGTACACCGGGGAGCTGTTTTTT. Its translation is CASSETPPMVGYTGELFF.

This clone has a handful of counts. This sequence joins TRBV7-9 and TRBJ1-1, with TRBD1 as a possible D gene (5 bases). V was shortened by 6 bases and J by 2 bases, with 16 bases between the two germline ends. This CDR3 is built from 15 residues. CDR1 is SEHNR, CDR2 FQNEAQ, per germline (reference sequence). The CDR3 sequence is CASSRFGGVNTEAFF. CDR3 nucleotides: TGTGCCAGCAGTAGGTTTGGGGGGGTAAACACTGAAGCTTTCTTT.

V and J are TRBV4-1 and TRBJ1-1; no reliable D call. CDR3 length equals 14 residues. The germline V gene encodes CDR1 MGHRA and CDR2 YSYEKL. Trimming pared 0 bases from V and 4 bases from J, leaving 9 bases between. The CDR3 DNA reads TGCGCCAGCAGCCAAGAGAGTGGCGGCACTGAAGCTTTCTTT. This sequence encodes CASSQESGGTEAFF.